The rows below give T cell receptor beta chains drawn from one sample of a study of OX40 agonist ivuxolimab in advanced cancers. Clones were sequenced by immunoSEQ multiplex PCR, and TCRdb holds only the in-frame ones, with some missing. The table records around 62,000 clones, about 89% of them present only once. The source was CD4+ or CD8+ T cells sorted from blood, collected in a trial of the OX40 agonist ivuxolimab. The receptors originated from an adult with an advanced solid tumor such as melanoma, head and neck, liver or kidney cancer. Each CDR3 is given with its conserved first and last residue. A D gene is named only where the DNA matches it firmly. Some rows mark clone size as missing; the rest say once, few, many or name a class of expanded clone.

TRBV7-9	14	few	TRBD2	TRBJ2-7	TGTGCCAGCAGCCCCGGGGGAGGGGAGGGAAAGCAGTACTTC	CASSPGGGEGKQYF
TRBV19	15	-	-	TRBJ1-5	TGTGCCAGTAGCCATGATCGACAGGACAATCAGCCCCAGCATTTT	CASSHDRQDNQPQHF
TRBV7-6	13	-	TRBD2	TRBJ2-5	TGTGCCAGCAGCTTCTTAGCGGGAGACACCCAGTACTTC	CASSFLAGDTQYF
TRBV30	15	-	-	TRBJ2-3	TGTGCCTGGAGTCTCTTGGGGGAGAGCACAGATACGCAGTATTTT	CAWSLLGESTDTQYF
TRBV6-4	12	-	TRBD1	TRBJ2-4	TGTGCCAACCGGGACAGGGTGAACATTCAGTACTTC	CANRDRVNIQYF
TRBV6-4	14	-	-	TRBJ2-2	TGTGCCAGCCAACCCGAAGAAGGCACCGGGGAGCTGTTTTTT	CASQPEEGTGELFF
TRBV28	19	-	TRBD2	TRBJ2-1	TGTGCCAGCAGTGAGAGAAGACTAGCGGGAGTTTTCTCCTACAATGAGCAGTTCTTC	CASSERRLAGVFSYNEQFF
TRBV5-1	16	-	TRBD1	TRBJ2-2	TGCGCCAGCAGCTTGGCCACTGTCAGGGGGACCGGGGAGCTGTTTTTT	CASSLATVRGTGELFF
TRBV27	22	-	TRBD1	TRBJ2-7	TGTGCCAGGGGGGTAGGACAGGGATGCACCGGGATTAGCGACCGAAACCACTACGAGCAGTACTTC	CARGVGQGCTGISDRNHYEQYF
TRBV28	15	-	-	TRBJ2-6	TGTGCCAGCATACCCTCAGGCTCTGGGGCCAACGTCCTGACTTTC	CASIPSGSGANVLTF
TRBV5-1	14	-	-	TRBJ2-1	TGCGCCAGCACTCCCAGGGGACACTACAATGAGCAGTTCTTC	CASTPRGHYNEQFF
TRBV28	17	once	TRBD1	TRBJ2-7	TGTGCCAGCAGTTTGCAGGCGCCGGGACAGGGTTACTACGAGCAGTACTTC	CASSLQAPGQGYYEQYF
TRBV27	17	-	TRBD2	TRBJ2-1	TGTGCCAGCAGTTTAATAGCGGGCGGTCTCTCCTACAATGAGCAGTTCTTC	CASSLIAGGLSYNEQFF
TRBV7-2	14	-	-	TRBJ2-7	TGTGCCAGCAGCTTAGGATTCAGAAACTACGAGCAGTACTTC	CASSLGFRNYEQYF
TRBV7-3	16	-	TRBD1	TRBJ1-1	TGTGCCAGCAGTAACTTTGGGGGGACAGCGAACACTGAAGCTTTCTTT	CASSNFGGTANTEAFF
TRBV11-2	14	-	TRBD2	TRBJ2-7	TGTGCCAGCAGCTTAGATAGCCTAGCGGGCGAGCAGTACTTC	CASSLDSLAGEQYF
TRBV19	13	-	-	TRBJ1-3	TGTGCCAGTACTCGGGTCTCTGGAAACACCATATATTTT	CASTRVSGNTIYF
TRBV2	13	-	-	TRBJ2-5	TGTGCCGGTAATCGGGGCCCCCAAGAGACCCAGTACTTC	CAGNRGPQETQYF
TRBV7-9	13	-	-	TRBJ1-1	TGTGCCAGCAGCTTAATAGGAAACACTGAAGCTTTCTTT	CASSLIGNTEAFF